This T cell receptor (beta chain) is from a study of T cells after somatic rescue of genetic block. This clone has a handful of counts. Sequenced by immunoSEQ multiplex PCR; TCRdb stores in-frame clones only, minus some. The sample lists more than 13,000 clones, around 70% occurring once. In germline, CDR1 is MNHNS, CDR2 SASEGT. V dropped 4 bases and J dropped 2; count of bases not matched to a gene: 11. The CDR3 is 16 amino acids. The TCR sequence derives from a man aged 18 to 35. Sequenced input: peripheral blood mononuclear cells (PBMCs). V is TRBV6-1 and J is TRBJ2-7; 7 positions match TRBD2. The CDR3 is CASSGPLAVPAYEQYF. CDR3 nucleotides: TGTGCCAGCAGTGGCCCGCTAGCGGTTCCGGCCTACGAGCAGTACTTC.